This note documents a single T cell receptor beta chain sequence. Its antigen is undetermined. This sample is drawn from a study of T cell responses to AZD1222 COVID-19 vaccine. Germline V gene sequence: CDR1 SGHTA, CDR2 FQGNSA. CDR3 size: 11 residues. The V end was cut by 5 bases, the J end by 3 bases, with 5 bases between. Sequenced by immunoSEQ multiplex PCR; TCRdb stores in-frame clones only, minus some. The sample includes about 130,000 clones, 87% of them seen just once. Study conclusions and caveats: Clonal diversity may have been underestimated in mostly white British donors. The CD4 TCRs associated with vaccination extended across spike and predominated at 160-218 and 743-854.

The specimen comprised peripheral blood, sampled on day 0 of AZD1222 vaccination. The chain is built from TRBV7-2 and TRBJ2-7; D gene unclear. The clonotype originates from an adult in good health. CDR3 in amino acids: CASSPGYEQYF. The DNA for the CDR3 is TGTGCCAGCAGCCCCGGCTACGAGCAGTACTTC.